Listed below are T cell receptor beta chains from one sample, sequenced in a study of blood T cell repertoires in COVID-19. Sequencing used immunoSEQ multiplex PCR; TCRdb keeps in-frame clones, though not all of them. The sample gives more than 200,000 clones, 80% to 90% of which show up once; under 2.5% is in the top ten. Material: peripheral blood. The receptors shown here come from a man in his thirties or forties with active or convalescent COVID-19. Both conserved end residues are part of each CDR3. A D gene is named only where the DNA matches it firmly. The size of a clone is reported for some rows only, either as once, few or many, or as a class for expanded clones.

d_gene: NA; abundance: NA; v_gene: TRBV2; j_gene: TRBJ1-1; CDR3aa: CAGTPGRIWTEAFF; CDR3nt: TGTGCCGGAACCCCCGGGAGGATATGGACTGAAGCTTTCTTT
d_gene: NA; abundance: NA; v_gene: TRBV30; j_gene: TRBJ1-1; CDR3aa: CAWAGRRDTEAFF; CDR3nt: TGTGCCTGGGCGGGCAGGAGGGACACTGAAGCTTTCTTT
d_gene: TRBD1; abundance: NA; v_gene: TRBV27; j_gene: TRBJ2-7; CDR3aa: CASSFSPGQGYEQYF; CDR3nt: TGTGCCAGCAGTTTCAGCCCGGGACAGGGCTACGAGCAGTACTTC
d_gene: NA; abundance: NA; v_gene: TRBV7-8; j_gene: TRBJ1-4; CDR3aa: CASSPSLNSLPTNEKLFF; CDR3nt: TGTGCCAGCAGCCCCTCACTTAACAGTCTTCCAACTAATGAAAAACTGTTTTTT
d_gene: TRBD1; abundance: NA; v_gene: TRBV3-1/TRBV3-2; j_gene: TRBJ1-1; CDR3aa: CASNRDRGLGEAFF; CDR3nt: TGTGCCAGCAACCGGGACAGGGGCTTAGGTGAAGCTTTCTTT
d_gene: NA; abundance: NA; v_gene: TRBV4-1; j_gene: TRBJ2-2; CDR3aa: CASSQTYAQFPGELFF; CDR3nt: TGCGCCAGCAGCCAAACCTACGCCCAATTTCCCGGGGAGCTGTTTTTT
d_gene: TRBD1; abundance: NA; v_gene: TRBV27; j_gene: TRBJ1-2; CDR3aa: CASSLSQGAYGYTF; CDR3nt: TGTGCCAGCAGTTTATCACAGGGGGCCTATGGCTACACCTTC
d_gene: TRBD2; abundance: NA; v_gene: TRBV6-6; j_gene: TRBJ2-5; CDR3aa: CASTGTSGQETQYF; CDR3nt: TGTGCCAGCACTGGGACTAGCGGGCAAGAGACCCAGTACTTC
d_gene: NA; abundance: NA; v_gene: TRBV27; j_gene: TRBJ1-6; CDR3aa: CASSTLTATQISPLHF; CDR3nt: TGTGCCAGCAGTACCCTGACAGCAACGCAAATTTCACCCCTCCACTTT
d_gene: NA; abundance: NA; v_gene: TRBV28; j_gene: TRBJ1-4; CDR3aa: CASSSEGERRFF; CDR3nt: TGTGCCAGCAGTTCGGAGGGCGAAAGGCGGTTTTTT
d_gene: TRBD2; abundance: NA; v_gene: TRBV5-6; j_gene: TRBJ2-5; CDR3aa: CASSVGLAVETQYF; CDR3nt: TGTGCCAGCAGCGTGGGACTAGCGGTGGAGACCCAGTACTTC
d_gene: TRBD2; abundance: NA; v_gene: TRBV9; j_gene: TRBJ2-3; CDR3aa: CASSSNPLRGAPDTQYF; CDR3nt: TGTGCCAGCAGCTCCAACCCCCTGCGGGGGGCGCCAGATACGCAGTATTTT
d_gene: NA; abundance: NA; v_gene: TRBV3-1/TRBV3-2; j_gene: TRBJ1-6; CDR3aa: CASSQVGPHQGPYNSPLHF; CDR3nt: TGTGCCAGCAGCCAAGTTGGTCCTCATCAGGGGCCCTATAATTCACCCCTCCACTTT
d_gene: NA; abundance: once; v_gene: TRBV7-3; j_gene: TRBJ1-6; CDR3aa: CASSFRPGLVWNSPLHF; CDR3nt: TGTGCCAGCAGCTTTCGGCCAGGGTTGGTTTGGAATTCACCCCTCCACTTT
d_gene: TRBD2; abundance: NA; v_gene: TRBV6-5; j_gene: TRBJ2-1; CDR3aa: CASSPGLAGAGEQFF; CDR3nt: TGTGCCAGCAGCCCCGGACTAGCGGGGGCAGGTGAGCAGTTCTTC
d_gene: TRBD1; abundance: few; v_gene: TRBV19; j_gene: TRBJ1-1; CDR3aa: CASSAVTGGLLNTEAFF; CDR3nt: TGTGCCAGTAGTGCAGTGACAGGGGGCCTTTTGAACACTGAAGCTTTCTTT
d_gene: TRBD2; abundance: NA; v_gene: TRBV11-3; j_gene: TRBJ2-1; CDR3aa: CASSSGLAGDNEQFF; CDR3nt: TGTGCCAGCAGTTCCGGACTAGCGGGGGACAATGAGCAGTTCTTC
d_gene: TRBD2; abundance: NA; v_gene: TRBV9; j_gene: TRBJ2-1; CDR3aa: CASSVAETSGGVQFF; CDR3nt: TGTGCCAGCAGCGTAGCCGAGACTAGCGGGGGGGTACAGTTCTTC
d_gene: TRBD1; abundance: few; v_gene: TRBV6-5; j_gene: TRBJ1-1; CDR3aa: CASSYGWTGRTEAFF; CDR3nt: TGTGCCAGCAGTTACGGATGGACAGGGAGGACTGAAGCTTTCTTT
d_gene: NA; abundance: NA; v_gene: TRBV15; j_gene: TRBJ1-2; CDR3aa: CATSRQGLSGYTF; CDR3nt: TGTGCCACCAGCAGGCAGGGGCTCAGCGGCTACACCTTC
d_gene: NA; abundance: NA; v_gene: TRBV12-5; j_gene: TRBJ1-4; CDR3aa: CASGRGEWPTNEKLFF; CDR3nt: TGTGCTAGTGGCCGCGGTGAATGGCCAACTAATGAAAAACTGTTTTTT
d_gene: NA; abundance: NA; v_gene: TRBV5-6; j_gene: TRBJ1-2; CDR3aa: CASSLGGNHYGYTF; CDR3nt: TGTGCCAGCAGCTTGGGAGGGAACCACTATGGCTACACCTTC
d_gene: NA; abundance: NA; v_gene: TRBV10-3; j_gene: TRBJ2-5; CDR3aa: CAIAVRGQETQYF; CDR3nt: TGTGCCATCGCCGTGCGCGGCCAAGAGACCCAGTACTTC
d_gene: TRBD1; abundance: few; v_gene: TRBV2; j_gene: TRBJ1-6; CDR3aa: CASIGAGTATLSYNSPLHF; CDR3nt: TGTGCCAGCATTGGTGCCGGGACAGCTACCCTCTCCTATAATTCACCCCTCCACTTT
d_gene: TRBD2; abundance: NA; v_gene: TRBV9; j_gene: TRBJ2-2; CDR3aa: CASSVASGRTGELFF; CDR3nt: TGTGCCAGCAGCGTAGCTAGCGGGCGCACCGGGGAGCTGTTTTTT
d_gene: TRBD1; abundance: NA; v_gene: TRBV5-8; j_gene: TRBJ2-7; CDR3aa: CASDRDRISYEQYF; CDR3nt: TGTGCCAGCGATCGGGACAGGATCTCCTACGAGCAGTACTTC
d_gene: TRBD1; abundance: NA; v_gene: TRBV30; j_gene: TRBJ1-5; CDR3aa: CAWSGGQGSQPQHF; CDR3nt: TGTGCCTGGAGTGGGGGACAGGGGAGTCAGCCCCAGCATTTT
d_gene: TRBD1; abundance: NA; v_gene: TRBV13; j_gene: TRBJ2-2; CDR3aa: CASSSLGGQGVGGELFF; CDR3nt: TGTGCCAGCAGCTCCCTCGGGGGACAGGGGGTAGGCGGGGAGCTGTTTTTT
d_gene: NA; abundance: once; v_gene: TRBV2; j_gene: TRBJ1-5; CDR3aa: CASSRLNSNQPQHF; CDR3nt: TGTGCCAGCAGCAGACTCAATAGCAATCAGCCCCAGCATTTT
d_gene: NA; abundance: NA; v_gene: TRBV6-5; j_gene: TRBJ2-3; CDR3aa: CASSYGSYYTDTQYF; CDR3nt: TGTGCCAGCAGTTACGGCAGTTATTACACAGATACGCAGTATTTT
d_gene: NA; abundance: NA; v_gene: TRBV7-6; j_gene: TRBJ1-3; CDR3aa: CASSLGAGSGNTIYF; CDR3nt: TGTGCCAGCAGCTTAGGTGCAGGGTCTGGAAACACCATATATTTT
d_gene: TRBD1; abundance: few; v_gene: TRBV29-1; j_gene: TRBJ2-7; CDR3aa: CSVESTGGHEQYF; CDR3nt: TGCAGCGTTGAAAGCACAGGGGGCCACGAGCAGTACTTC
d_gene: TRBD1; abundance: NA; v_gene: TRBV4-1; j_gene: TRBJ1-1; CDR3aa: CASSQGLWTGSSTEAFF; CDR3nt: TGCGCCAGCAGCCAAGGGCTTTGGACAGGTTCGAGCACTGAAGCTTTCTTT
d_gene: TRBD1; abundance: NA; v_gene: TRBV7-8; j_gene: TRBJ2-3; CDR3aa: CASSTGQGALRTQYF; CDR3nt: TGTGCCAGCAGCACAGGACAGGGGGCGCTGCGGACGCAGTATTTT
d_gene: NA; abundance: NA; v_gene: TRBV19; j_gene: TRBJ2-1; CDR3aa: CASSDGGNEQFF; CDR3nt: TGTGCCAGTAGTGACGGCGGCAATGAGCAGTTCTTC
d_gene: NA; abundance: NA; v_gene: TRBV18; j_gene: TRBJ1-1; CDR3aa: CATLREGGTEAFF; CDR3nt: TGTGCCACATTACGGGAAGGGGGCACTGAAGCTTTCTTT
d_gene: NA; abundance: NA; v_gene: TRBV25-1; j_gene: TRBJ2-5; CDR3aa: CASTGTQETQYF; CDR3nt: TGTGCCAGCACTGGGACACAAGAGACCCAGTACTTC
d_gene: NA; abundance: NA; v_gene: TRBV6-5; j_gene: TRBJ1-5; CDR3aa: CASRPAAPHQPQHF; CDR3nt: TGTGCCAGCAGACCAGCAGCGCCCCATCAGCCCCAGCATTTT
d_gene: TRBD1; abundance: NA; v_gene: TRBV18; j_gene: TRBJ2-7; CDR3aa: CASSPWTGGKGEQYF; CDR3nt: TGTGCCAGCTCACCCTGGACAGGGGGGAAGGGCGAGCAGTACTTC
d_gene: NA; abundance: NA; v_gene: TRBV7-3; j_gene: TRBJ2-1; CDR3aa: CASSYGTADEQFF; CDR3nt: TGTGCCAGCAGCTACGGGACTGCAGATGAGCAGTTCTTC
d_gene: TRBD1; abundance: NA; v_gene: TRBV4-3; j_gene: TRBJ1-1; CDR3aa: CASSPRDRGTEAFF; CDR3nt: TGCGCCAGCAGCCCCCGGGACAGGGGCACTGAAGCTTTCTTT
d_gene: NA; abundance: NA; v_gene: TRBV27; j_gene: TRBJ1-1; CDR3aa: CASSLAGQARMNTEAFF; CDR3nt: TGTGCCAGCAGTTTAGCGGGCCAGGCACGGATGAACACTGAAGCTTTCTTT
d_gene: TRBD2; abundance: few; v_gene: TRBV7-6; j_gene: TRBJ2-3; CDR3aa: CASSLGLAGYAQYF; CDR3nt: TGTGCCAGCAGCTTAGGACTAGCGGGGTACGCGCAGTATTTT
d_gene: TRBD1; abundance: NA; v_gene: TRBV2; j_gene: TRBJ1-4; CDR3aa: CASRGDRGRHEKLFF; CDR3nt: TGTGCCAGCAGGGGGGACAGGGGGCGTCATGAAAAACTGTTTTTT
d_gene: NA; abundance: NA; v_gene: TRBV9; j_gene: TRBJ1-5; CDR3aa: CASSAQGFDQPQHF; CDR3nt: TGTGCCAGCAGCGCACAGGGATTTGACCAGCCCCAGCATTTT
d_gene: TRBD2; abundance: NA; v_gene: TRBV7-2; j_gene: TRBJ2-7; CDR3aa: CASSFGRGSSYEQYF; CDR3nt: TGTGCCAGCAGCTTCGGGCGGGGGAGCTCCTACGAGCAGTACTTC
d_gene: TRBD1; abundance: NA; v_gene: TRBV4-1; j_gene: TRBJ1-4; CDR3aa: CASSVQGGKLFF; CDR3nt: TGCGCCAGCAGCGTACAGGGGGGAAAACTGTTTTTT
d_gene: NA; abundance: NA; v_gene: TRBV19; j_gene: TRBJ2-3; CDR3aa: CASSIAGQYTDTQYF; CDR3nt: TGTGCCAGTAGTATAGCAGGACAGTACACAGATACGCAGTATTTT
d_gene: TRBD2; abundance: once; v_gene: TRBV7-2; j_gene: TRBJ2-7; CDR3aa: CASSHPAGESYEQYF; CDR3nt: TGTGCCAGCAGTCATCCAGCGGGAGAATCGTACGAGCAGTACTTC
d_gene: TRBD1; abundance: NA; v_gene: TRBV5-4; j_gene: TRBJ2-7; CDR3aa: CASSLAGTVIYEQYF; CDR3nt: TGTGCCAGCAGCTTGGCGGGGACAGTCATCTACGAGCAGTACTTC
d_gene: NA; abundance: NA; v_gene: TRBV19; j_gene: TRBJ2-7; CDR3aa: CASSEAGDSYEQYF; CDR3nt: TGTGCCAGTAGTGAGGCAGGGGACTCCTACGAGCAGTACTTC
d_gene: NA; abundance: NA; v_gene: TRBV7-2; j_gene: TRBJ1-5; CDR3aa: CASSPRGGYSNQPQHF; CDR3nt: TGTGCCAGCAGCCCGCGCGGGGGATATAGCAATCAGCCCCAGCATTTT
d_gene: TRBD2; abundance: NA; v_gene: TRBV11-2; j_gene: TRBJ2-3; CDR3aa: CASSSAGEAGDTQYF; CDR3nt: TGTGCCAGCAGCTCAGCGGGGGAGGCTGGAGATACGCAGTATTTT